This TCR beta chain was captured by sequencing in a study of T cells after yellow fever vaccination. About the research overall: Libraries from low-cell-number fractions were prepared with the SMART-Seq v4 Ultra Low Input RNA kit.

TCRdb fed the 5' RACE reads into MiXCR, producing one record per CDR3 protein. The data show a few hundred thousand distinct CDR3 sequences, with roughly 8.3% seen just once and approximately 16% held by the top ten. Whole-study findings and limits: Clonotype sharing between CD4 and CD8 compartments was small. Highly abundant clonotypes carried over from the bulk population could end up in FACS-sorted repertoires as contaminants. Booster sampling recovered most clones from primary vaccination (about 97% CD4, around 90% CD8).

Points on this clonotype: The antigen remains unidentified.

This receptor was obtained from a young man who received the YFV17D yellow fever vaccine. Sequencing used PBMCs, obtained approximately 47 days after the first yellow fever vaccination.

The CDR3 region is CASSLVASGMNEQFF. CDR3 DNA: TGCGCCAGCAGCTTAGTGGCTAGCGGGATGAATGAGCAGTTCTTC. V and J are TRBV5-1 and TRBJ2-1, with TRBD2 identical over 9 bases. Trimming removed 2 bases from V and 7 bases from J; junction bases left unmatched: 7. The V gene's germline CDR1 is SGHRS and CDR2 YFSETQ. CDR3 length equals 15 residues.